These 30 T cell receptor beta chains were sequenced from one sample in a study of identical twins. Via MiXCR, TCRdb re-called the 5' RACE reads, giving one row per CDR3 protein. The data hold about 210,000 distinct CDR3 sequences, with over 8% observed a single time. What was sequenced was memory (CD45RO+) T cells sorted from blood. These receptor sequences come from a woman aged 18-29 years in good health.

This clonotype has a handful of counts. The CDR3 DNA follows: TGCAGTGCTGGGGGCCATTCTTACGAGCAGTACTTC. Translation: CSAGGHSYEQYF. The chain has TRBV20-1 and TRBJ2-7, with TRBD1 as a possible D gene (6 bases). V was clipped by 5 bases and J by 4 bases, with 12 bases between them. Germline V gene sequence: CDR1 DFQATT, CDR2 SNEGSKA (reference sequence). This CDR3 is built from 12 residues.

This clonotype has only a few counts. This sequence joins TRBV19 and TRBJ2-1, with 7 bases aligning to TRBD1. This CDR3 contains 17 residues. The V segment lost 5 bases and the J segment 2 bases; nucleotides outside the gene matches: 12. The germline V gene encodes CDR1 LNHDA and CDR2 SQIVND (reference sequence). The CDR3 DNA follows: TGTGCCAGTAGTCCCCTAGCAGGGGGAGTTGCCTACAATGAGCAGTTCTTC. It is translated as CASSPLAGGVAYNEQFF.

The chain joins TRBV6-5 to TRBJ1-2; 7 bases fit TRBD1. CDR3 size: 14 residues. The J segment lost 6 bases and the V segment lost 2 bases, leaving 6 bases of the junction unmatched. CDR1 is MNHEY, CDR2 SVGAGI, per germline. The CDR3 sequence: CASSYRTGSNGYTF. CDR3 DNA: TGTGCCAGCAGTTACCGGACAGGTTCGAATGGCTACACCTTC.

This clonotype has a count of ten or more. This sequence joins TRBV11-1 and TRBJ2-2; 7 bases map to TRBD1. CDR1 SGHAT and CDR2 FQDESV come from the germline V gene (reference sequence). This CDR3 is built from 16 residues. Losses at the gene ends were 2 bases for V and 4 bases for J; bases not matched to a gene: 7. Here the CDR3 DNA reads TGTGCCAGCAGCTTAATAGGGGGCTATGGCACCGGGGAGCTGTTTTTT. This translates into CASSLIGGYGTGELFF.

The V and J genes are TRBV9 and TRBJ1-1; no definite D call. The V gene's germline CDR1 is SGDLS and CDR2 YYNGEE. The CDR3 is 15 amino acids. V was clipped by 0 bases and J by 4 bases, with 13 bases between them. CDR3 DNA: TGTGCCAGCAGCGTAGAAGGACCCATGAGCACTGAAGCTTTCTTT. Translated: CASSVEGPMSTEAFF.

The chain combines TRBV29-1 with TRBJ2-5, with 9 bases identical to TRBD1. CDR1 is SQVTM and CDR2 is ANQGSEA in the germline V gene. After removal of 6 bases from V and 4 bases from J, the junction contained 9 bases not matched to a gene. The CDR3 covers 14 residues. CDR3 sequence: CSVGGQTGGETQYF. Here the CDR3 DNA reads TGCAGCGTAGGGGGCCAGACAGGGGGAGAGACCCAGTACTTC.

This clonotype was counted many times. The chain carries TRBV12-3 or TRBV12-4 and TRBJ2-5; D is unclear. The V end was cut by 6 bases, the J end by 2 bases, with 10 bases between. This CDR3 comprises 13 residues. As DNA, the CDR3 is TGTGCCAGCAGATTCCGGGCACAAGAGACCCAGTACTTC. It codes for CASRFRAQETQYF.

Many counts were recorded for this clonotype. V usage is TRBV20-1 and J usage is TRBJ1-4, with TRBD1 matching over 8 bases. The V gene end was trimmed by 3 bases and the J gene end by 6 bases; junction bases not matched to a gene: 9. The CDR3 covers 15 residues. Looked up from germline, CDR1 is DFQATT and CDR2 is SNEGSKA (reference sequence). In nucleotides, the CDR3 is TGCAGTGCTAGGCCTTGGACAGGGAGAGATGAAAAACTGTTTTTT. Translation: CSARPWTGRDEKLFF.

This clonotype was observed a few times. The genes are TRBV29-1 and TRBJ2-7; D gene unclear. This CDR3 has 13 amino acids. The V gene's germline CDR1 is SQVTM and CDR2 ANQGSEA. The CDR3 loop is CRGSGPPPYEQYF. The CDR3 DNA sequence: TGCAGGGGATCCGGACCGCCGCCCTACGAGCAGTACTTC.

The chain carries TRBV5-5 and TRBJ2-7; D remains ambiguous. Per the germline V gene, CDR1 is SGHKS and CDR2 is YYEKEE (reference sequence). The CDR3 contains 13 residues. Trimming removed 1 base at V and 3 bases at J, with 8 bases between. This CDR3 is CASSLFGDYEQYF. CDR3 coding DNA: TGTGCCAGCAGCTTGTTTGGGGACTACGAGCAGTACTTC.

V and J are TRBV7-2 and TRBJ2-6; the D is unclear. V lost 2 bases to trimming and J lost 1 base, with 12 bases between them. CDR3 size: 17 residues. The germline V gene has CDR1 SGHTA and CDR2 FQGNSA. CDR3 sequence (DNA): TGTGCCAGCAGCTTAATGATCTTAAATTCTGGGGCCAACGTCCTGACTTTC. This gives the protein CASSLMILNSGANVLTF.

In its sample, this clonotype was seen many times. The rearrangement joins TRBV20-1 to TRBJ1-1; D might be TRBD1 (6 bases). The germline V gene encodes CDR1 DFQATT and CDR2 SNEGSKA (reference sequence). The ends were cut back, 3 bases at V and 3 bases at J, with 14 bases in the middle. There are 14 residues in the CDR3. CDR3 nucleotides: TGCAGTGCTAGGAGTCTGGACAGATACACTGAAGCTTTCTTT. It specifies CSARSLDRYTEAFF.

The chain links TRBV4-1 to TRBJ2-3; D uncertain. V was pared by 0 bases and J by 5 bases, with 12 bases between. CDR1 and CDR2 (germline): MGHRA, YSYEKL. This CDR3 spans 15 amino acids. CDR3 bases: TGCGCCAGCAGCCAAGATCCGAGCGAGCAAGATACGCAGTATTTT. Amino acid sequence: CASSQDPSEQDTQYF.

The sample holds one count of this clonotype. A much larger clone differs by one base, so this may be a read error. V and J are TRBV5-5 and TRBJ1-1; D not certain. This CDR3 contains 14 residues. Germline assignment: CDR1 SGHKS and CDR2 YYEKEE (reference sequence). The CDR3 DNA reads TGTGACAGCAGCTTTGACACGGCGAACACTGAAGCTTTCTTT. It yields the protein CDSSFDTANTEAFF.

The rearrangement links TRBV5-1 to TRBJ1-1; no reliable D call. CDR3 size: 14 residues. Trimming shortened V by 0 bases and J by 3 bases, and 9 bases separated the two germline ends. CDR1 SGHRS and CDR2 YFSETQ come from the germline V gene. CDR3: CASSLADLYTEAFF. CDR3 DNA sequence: TGCGCCAGCAGCTTGGCAGATTTGTACACTGAAGCTTTCTTT.

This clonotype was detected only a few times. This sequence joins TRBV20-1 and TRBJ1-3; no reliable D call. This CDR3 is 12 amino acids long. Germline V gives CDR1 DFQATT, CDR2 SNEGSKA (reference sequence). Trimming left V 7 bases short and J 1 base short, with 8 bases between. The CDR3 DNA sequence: TGCAGTGTTACGACTTCTGGAAACACCATATATTTT. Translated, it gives CSVTTSGNTIYF.

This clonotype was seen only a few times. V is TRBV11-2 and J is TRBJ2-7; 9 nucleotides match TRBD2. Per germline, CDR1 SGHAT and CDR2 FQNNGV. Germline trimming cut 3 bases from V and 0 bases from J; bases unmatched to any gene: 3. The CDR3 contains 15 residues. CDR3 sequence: CASSFAGGPSYEQYF. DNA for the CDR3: TGTGCCAGCAGCTTTGCGGGAGGGCCCTCCTACGAGCAGTACTTC.

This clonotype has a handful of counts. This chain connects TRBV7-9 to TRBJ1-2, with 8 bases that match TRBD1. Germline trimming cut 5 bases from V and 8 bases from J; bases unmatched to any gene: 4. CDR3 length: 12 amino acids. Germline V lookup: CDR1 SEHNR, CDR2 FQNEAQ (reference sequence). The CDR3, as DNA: TGTGCCAGCAGCCGGACAGGGTTGGGCTACACCTTC. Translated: CASSRTGLGYTF. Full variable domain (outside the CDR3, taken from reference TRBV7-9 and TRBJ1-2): DTGVSQNPRHKITKRGQNVTFRCDPISEHNRLYWYRQTLGQGPEFLTYFQNEAQLEKSRLLSDRFSAERPKGSFSTLEIQRTEQGDSAMYLCASSRTGLGYTFGSGTRLTVV.

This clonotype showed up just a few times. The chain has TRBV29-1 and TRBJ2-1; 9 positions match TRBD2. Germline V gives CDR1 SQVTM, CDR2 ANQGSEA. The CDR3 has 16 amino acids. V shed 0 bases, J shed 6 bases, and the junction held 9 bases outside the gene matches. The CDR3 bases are TGCAGCGTTGAAGATAGTGCTAGCGGGAAAATCAATGAGCAGTTCTTC. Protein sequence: CSVEDSASGKINEQFF.

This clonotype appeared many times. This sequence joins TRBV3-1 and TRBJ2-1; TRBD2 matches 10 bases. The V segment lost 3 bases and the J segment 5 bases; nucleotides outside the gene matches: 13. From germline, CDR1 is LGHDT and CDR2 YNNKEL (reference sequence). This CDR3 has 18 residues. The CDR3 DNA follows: TGTGCCAGCAGCCAGTACTCCCTAGCGGGGGTTCGAAACAATGAGCAGTTCTTC. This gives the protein CASSQYSLAGVRNNEQFF.

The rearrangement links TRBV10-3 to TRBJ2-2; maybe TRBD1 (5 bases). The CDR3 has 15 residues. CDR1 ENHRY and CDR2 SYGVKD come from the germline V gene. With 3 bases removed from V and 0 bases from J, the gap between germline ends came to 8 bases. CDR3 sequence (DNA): TGTGCCATCAGTGAACAGGCTGCGAACACCGGGGAGCTGTTTTTT. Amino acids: CAISEQAANTGELFF.

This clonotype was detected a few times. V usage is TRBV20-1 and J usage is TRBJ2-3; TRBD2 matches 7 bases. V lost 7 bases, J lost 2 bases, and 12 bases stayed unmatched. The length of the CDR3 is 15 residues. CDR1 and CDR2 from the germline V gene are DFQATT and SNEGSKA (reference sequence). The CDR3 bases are TGCAGTGTACGGCTCGAGCGGGGATACACAGATACGCAGTATTTT. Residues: CSVRLERGYTDTQYF.

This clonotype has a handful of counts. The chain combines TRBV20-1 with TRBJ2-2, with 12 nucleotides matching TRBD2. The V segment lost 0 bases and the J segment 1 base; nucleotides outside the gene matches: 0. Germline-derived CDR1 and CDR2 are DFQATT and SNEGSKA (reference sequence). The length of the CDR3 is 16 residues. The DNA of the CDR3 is TGCAGTGCTAGAGAACTAGCGGGAGGGAACACCGGGGAGCTGTTTTTT. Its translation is CSARELAGGNTGELFF.

CDR3 bases: TGCAGTGCTAGAGTAATACGGGGAAGCACAGATACGCAGTATTTT. This encodes CSARVIRGSTDTQYF. V gene TRBV20-1 combines with J gene TRBJ2-3, with D possibly matching TRBD2 (5 bases). Trimming pared 1 base from V and 0 bases from J, leaving 11 bases between. CDR1 and CDR2 (germline): DFQATT, SNEGSKA (reference sequence). The CDR3 is 15 amino acids.

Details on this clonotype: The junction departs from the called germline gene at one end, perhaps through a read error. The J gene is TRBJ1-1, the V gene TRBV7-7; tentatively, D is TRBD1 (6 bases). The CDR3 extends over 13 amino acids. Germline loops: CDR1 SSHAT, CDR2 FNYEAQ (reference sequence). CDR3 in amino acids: CASSLEQGTEAFF. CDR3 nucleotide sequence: TGTGCTAGCAGCTTAGAACAGGGAACTGAAGCTTTCTTT.

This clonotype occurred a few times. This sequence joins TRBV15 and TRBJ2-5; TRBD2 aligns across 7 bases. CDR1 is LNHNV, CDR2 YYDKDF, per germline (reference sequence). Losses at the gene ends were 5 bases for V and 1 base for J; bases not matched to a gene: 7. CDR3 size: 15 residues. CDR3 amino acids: CATSGRLAIQETQYF. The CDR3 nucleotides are TGTGCCACCAGCGGCCGACTAGCCATCCAAGAGACCCAGTACTTC.

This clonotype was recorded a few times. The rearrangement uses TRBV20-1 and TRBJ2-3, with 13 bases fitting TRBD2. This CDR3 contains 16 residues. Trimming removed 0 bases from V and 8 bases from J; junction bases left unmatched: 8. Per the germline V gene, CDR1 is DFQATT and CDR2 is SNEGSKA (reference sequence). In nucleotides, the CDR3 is TGCAGTGCTAGAGATCCCACTAGCGGGGGGGCCGGTACGCAGTATTTT. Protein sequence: CSARDPTSGGAGTQYF.

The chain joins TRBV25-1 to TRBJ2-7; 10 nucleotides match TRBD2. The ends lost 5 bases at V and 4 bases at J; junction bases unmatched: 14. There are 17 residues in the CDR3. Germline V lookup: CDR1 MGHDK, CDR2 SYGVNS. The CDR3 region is CASSPPGRLAGLYEQYF. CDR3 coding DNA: TGTGCCAGCAGTCCCCCTGGAAGACTAGCGGGTTTGTACGAGCAGTACTTC.

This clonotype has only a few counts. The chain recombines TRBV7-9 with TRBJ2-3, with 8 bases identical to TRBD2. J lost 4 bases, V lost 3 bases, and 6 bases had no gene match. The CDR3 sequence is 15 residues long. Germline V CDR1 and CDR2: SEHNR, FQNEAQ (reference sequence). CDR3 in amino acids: CASSFSRGGSDTQYF. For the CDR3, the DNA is TGTGCCAGCAGCTTTAGCCGGGGGGGCTCAGATACGCAGTATTTT.

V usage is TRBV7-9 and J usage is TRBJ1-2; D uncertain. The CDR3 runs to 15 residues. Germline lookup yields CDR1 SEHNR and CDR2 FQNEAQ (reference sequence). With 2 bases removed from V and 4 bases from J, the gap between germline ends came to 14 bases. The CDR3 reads CASSLRTVNLYGYTF. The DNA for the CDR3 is TGTGCCAGCAGCTTACGGACGGTCAACCTCTATGGCTACACCTTC.